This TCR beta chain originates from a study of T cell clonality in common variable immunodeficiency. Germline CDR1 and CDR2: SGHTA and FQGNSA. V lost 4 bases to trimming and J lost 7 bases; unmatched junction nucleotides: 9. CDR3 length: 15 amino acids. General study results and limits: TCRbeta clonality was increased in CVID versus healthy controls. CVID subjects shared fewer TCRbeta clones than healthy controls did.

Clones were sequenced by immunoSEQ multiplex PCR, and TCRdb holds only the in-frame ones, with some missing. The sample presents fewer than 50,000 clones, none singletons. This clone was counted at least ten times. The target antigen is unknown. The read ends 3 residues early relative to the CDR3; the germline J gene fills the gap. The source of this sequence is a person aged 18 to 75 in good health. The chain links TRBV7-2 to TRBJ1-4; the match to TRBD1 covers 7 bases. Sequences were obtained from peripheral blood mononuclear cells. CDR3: CASSSRGQQGEKLFF. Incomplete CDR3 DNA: TGTGCCAGCAGCTCCCGGGGACAGCAGGGTGAAAAA.